This T cell receptor (beta chain) came from a study of tumor-infiltrating lymphocytes in localized non-small cell lung cancer. Study at large: Several tumor histologies, both smoking statuses, and some post-neoadjuvant chemotherapy samples were included. Tumor tissue and non-adjacent uninvolved lung came from each patient.

V lost 3 bases, J lost 4 bases, and 6 bases stayed unmatched. The CDR3 is 15 residues long. CDR1 is LGHNA and CDR2 is YSLEER in the germline V gene. In the case of this clone: Its specificity is not known.

Method: immunoSEQ multiplex PCR; TCRdb's copy keeps in-frame clones and lacks some. This sample has 9,500 to 15,000 clones, with 80% found just once. Whole-study findings and limits: Tumors had more T cell infiltration than uninvolved lung, per TCRbeta sequencing and CD3 counts. Technical variation could not be separated from intratumor heterogeneity here.

Sequences were obtained from lung tumor tissue. This chain uses TRBV4-3 with TRBJ2-3; TRBD1 matches at 8 bases. The TCR comes from a human donor with non-small cell lung cancer. In DNA, the CDR3 is TGCGCCAGCAGCCAGGACAGGGACCCCGCAGATACGCAGTATTTT. Translation gives CASSQDRDPADTQYF.